Given below is one T cell receptor beta chain in context. Its antigen is currently unknown. CDR3 length: 14 amino acids. Trimming took off 7 bases at V and 3 bases at J, with 12 bases between the two ends. Per germline, CDR1 MNHNS and CDR2 SASEGT. The source of the sample is a study of T cells after posttransplantation cyclophosphamide. The study's findings and limits: Later blood repertoires were often dominated by clones from the donor CD8+ memory compartment. After PTCy, TRB diversity resembled that of CNI/methotrexate controls. Skin or GI-infiltrating T cells shared few TRB sequences with blood.

Sampled 1 year posttransplant, controls received myeloablative marrow transplants, methotrexate and a calcineurin inhibitor. Sequenced by immunoSEQ multiplex PCR; TCRdb stores in-frame clones only, minus some. The repertoire holds roughly 19,000 clones, with around 89% as singletons. The specimen comprised PBMCs, sampled around 390 days after allogeneic stem cell transplant with calcineurin inhibitor and methotrexate. V usage is TRBV6-1 and J usage is TRBJ2-2; D is undetermined. This sequence originates from a female patient between 30 and 40 years old who received an allogeneic stem cell transplant from an unrelated donor, was CMV-positive, and had acute and chronic GVHD. Some T cells may be graft donor cells. DNA of the CDR3: TGTGCCAGCACAACGGCGGCTTACACCGGGGAGCTGTTTTTT. It specifies CASTTAAYTGELFF.